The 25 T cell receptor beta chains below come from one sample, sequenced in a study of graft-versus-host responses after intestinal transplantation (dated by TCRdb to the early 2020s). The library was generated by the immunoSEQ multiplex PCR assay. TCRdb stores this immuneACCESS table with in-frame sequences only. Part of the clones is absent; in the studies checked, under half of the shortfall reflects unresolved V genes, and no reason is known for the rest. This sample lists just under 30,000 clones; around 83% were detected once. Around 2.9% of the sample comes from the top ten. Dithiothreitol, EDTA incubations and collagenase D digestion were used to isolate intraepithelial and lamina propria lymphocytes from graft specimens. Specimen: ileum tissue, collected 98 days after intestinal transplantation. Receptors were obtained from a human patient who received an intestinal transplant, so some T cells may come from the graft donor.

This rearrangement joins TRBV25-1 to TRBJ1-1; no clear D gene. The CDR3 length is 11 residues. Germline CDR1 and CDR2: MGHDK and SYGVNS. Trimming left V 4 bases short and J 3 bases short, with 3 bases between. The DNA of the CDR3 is TGTGCCAGCAGTGTAGACACTGAAGCTTTCTTT. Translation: CASSVDTEAFF.

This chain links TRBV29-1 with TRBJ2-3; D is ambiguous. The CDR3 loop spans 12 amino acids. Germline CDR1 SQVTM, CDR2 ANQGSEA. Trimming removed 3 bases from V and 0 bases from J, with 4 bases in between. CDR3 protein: CSVDPSTDTQYF. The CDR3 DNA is TGCAGCGTTGACCCAAGCACAGATACGCAGTATTTT.

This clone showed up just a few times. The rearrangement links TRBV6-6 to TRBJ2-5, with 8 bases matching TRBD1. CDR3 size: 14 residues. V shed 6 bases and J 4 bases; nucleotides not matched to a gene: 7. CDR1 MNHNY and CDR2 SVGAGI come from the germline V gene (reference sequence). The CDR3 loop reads CASSPTGGRETQYF. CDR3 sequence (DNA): TGTGCCAGCAGCCCAACAGGGGGGAGAGAGACCCAGTACTTC.

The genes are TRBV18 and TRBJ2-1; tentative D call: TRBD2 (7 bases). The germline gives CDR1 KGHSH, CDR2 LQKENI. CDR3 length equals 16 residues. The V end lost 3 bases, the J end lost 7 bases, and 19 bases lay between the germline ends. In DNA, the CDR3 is TGTGCCAGCTCACCGTCTCAGGGGCCGCGGGGGAATGAGCAGTTCTTC. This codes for CASSPSQGPRGNEQFF.

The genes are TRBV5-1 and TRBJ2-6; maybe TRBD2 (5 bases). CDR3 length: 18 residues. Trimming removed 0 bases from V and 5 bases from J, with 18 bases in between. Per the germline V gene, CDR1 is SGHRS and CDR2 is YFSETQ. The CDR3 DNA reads TGCGCCAGCAGCTTGGATCGGGGTAGGGCCCTGCGGGCCAACGTCCTGACTTTC. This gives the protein CASSLDRGRALRANVLTF. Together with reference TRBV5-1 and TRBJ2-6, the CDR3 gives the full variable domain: KAGVTQTPRYLIKTRGQQVTLSCSPISGHRSVSWYQQTPGQGLQFLFEYFSETQRNKGNFPGRFSGRQFSNSRSEMNVSTLELGDSALYLCASSLDRGRALRANVLTFGAGSRLTVL.

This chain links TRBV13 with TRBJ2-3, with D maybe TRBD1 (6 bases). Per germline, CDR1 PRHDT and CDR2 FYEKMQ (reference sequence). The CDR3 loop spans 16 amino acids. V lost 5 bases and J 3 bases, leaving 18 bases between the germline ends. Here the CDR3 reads CASSAQTGRMTDTQYF. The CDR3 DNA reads TGTGCCAGCAGCGCCCAGACAGGAAGAATGACAGATACGCAGTATTTT.

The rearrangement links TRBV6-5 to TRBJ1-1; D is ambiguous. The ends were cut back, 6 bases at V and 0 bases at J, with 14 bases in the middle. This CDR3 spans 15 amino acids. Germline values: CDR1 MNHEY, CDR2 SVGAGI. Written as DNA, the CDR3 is TGTGCCAGCAGCTGGCATGGACGTCTGAACACTGAAGCTTTCTTT. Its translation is CASSWHGRLNTEAFF.

Here the CDR3 DNA reads TGTGCCAGCAGCTCCATCACAGGGAGGGCGAACACTGAAGCTTTCTTT. Amino acid sequence: CASSSITGRANTEAFF. This chain connects TRBV7-6 to TRBJ1-1; D is possibly TRBD1 (6 bases). Germline values: CDR1 SGHVS, CDR2 FNYEAQ. Between the trimmed V and J ends, which lost 4 bases and 1 base, there was a span of 16 bases. This CDR3 region has 16 residues.

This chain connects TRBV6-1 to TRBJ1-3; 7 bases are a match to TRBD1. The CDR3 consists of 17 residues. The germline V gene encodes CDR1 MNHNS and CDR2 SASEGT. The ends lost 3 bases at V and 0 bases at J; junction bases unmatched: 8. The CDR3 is CASSESGQLLSGNTIYF. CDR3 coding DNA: TGTGCCAGCAGTGAGTCGGGACAGCTCCTCTCTGGAAACACCATATATTTT.

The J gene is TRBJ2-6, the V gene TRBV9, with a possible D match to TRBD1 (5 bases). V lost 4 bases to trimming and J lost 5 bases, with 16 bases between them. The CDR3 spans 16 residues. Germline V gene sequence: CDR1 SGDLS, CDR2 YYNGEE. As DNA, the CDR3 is TGTGCCAGCAGCAAAGGGGCAGGGCTTCGGGCCAACGTCCTGACTTTC. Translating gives CASSKGAGLRANVLTF.

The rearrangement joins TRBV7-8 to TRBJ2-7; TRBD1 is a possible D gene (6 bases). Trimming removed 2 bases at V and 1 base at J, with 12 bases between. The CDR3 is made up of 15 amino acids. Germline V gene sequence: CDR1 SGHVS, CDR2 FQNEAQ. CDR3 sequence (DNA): TGTGCCAGCAGCTTATCGACAGGACCGTCCTACGAGCAGTACTTC. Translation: CASSLSTGPSYEQYF.

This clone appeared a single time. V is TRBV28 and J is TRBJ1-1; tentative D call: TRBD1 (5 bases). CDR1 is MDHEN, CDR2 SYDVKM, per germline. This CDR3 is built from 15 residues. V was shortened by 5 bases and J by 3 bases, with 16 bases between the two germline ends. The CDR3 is CASSTGVSLYTEAFF. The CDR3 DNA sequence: TGTGCCAGCAGTACAGGAGTAAGTTTGTACACTGAAGCTTTCTTT.

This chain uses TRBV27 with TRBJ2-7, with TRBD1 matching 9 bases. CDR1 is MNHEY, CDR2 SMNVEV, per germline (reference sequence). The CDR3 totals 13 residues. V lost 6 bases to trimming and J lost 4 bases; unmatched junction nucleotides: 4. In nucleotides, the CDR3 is TGTGCCAGCAGGGAACAGGGGGCGTACGAGCAGTACTTC. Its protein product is CASREQGAYEQYF.

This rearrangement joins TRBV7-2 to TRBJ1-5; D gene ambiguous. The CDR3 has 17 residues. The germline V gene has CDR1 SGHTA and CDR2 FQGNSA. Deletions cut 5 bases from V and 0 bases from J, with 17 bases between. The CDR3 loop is CASSPYDTGYSNQPQHF. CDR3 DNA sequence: TGTGCCAGCAGCCCCTATGACACGGGATATAGCAATCAGCCCCAGCATTTT.

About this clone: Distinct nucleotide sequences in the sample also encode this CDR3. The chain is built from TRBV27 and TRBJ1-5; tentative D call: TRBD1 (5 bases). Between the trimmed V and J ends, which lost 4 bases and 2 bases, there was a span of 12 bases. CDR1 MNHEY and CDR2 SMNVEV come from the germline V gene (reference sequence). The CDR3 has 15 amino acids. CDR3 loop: CASSSSGPGNQPQHF. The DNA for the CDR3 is TGTGCCAGCAGTTCCTCGGGGCCGGGCAATCAGCCCCAGCATTTT.

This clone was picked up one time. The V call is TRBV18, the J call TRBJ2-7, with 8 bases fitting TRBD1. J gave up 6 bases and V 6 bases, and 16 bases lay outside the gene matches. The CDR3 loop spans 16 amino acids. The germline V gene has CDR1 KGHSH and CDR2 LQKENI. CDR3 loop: CASSGQTGSTGGEQYF. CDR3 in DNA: TGTGCCAGCTCCGGACAGACGGGATCCACAGGGGGCGAGCAGTACTTC.

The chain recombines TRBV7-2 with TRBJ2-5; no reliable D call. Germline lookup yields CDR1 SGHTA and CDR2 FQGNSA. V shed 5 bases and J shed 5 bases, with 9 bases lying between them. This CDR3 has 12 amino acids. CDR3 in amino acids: CASSASLETQYF. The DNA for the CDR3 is TGTGCCAGCAGCGCCTCTCTGGAGACCCAGTACTTC.

The CDR3 sequence: CASSLGSIEQYF. CDR3 sequence (DNA): TGTGCCAGCAGCTTGGGATCCATCGAGCAGTACTTC. The V and J genes are TRBV5-6 and TRBJ2-7; D ambiguous. The CDR3 sequence is 12 residues long. Germline assignment: CDR1 SGHDT and CDR2 YYEEEE. Deletions cut 0 bases from V and 6 bases from J, with 7 bases between.

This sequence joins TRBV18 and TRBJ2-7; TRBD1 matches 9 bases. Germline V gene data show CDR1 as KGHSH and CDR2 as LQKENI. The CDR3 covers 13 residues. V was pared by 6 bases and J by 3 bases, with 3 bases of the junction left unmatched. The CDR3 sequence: CASSRDRDYEQYF. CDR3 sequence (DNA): TGTGCCAGCTCTCGGGACAGGGACTACGAGCAGTACTTC.

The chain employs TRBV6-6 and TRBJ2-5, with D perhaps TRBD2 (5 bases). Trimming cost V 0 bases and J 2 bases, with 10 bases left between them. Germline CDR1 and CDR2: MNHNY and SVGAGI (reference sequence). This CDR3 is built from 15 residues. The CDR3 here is CASSYSRVQQETQYF. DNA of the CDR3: TGTGCCAGCAGTTACTCGAGGGTACAGCAAGAGACCCAGTACTTC.

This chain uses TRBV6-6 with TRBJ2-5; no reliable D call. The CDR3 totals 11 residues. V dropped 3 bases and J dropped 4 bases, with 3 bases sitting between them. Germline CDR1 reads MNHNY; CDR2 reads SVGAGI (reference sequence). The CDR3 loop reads CASSYGETQYF. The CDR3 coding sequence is TGTGCCAGCAGTTATGGAGAGACCCAGTACTTC.

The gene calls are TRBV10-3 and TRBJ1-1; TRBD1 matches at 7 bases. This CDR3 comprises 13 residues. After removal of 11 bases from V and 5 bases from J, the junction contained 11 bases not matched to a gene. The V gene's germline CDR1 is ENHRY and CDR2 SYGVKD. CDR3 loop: CAAAGQARTEAFF. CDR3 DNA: TGTGCCGCCGCAGGACAGGCGAGGACTGAAGCTTTCTTT.

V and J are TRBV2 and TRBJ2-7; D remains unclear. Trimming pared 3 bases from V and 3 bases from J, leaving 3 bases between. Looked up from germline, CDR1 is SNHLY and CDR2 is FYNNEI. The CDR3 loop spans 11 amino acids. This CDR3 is CASSDSYEQYF. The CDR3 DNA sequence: TGTGCCAGCAGTGATAGCTACGAGCAGTACTTC.

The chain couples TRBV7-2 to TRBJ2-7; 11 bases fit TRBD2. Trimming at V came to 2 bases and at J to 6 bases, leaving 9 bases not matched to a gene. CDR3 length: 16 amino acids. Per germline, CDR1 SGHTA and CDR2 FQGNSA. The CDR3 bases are TGTGCCAGCAGCTTAATACTAGCGGGGGACACGGGCGAGCAGTACTTC. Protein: CASSLILAGDTGEQYF.

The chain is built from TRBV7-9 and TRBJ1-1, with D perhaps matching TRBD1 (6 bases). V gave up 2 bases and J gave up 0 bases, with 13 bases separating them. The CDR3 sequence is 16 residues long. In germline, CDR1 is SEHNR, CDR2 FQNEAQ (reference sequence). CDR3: CASSLSQGLMNTEAFF. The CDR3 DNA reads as TGTGCCAGCAGCTTATCGCAGGGGCTCATGAACACTGAAGCTTTCTTT.